This T cell receptor beta chain was recorded in a study of blood T cells in healthy people across ages. Study outcomes and limitations: When set beside aged donors, long-lived donors presented more naive CD4+ cells and higher diversity.

Primers used in a second PCR of about 7 to 11 cycles were a sample-barcoded 5' primer and a J-beta primer mix. TCRdb ran MiXCR on the 5' RACE reads and lists one entry per CDR3 protein. The data contain fewer than 950,000 distinct CDR3 sequences, about 53% of them singletons. A minimum of 6 million PBMCs was isolated per sample. Remarks on this clonotype: What it binds is unknown.

The source of this sequence is an elderly man in good health. The sample comprised blood.

CDR3 residues: CASSDLAGVSEQFF. DNA for the CDR3: TGCGCCAGCAGTGATCTAGCGGGAGTTAGTGAGCAGTTCTTC. The chain recombines TRBV10-2 with TRBJ2-1; 10 bases fit TRBD2. This CDR3 spans 14 amino acids. Trimming took 3 bases from V and 9 from J; bases not matched to a gene: 5. The V gene's germline CDR1 is WSHSY and CDR2 SAAADI.